The 10 T cell receptor beta chains below were found in one sample sequenced in a study of T cells in Graves' hyperthyroidism and ophthalmopathy. Amplification of TCR beta CDR3 regions used RNA as the template. When the TCR CDR3 underwent first-round RT-PCR, the HTBI primer set was used. TCRdb re-analysed the multiplex PCR reads in MiXCR, keeping a single row per CDR3 protein. The table shows nearly 110,000 distinct CDR3 sequences, with about a sixth occurring only once. The sequenced sample was blood. These receptors were collected from a woman aged 45-65 years with Graves' hyperthyroidism.

There are many counts of this clonotype. The chain employs TRBV14 and TRBJ1-2; D remains ambiguous. The CDR3 sequence is 14 residues long. Germline V CDR1 and CDR2: SGHDN, FVKESK. V was shortened by 2 bases and J by 2 bases, with 9 bases between the two germline ends. DNA for the CDR3: TGTGCCAGCAGCCAAATGGACGGCAACTATGGCTACACCTTC. The encoded protein is CASSQMDGNYGYTF.

This clonotype was seen more than once but under ten times. Since the CDR3 does not end with the conserved phenylalanine or tryptophan, this likely comes from a read error. V usage is TRBV7-9 and J usage is TRBJ1-1; perhaps TRBD1 as D (6 bases). The V and J ends lost 0 bases and 4 bases respectively, with 6 bases between them. From germline, CDR1 is SEHNR and CDR2 FQNEAQ (reference sequence). The CDR3 has 13 amino acids. The CDR3 DNA sequence: TGTGCCAGCAGCTTAGCGGGGGCCACTGAAGCTTTCCTT. Translated: CASSLAGATEAFL.

At least ten counts were recorded for this clonotype. The rearrangement links TRBV29-1 to TRBJ1-1, with D possibly being TRBD1 (5 bases). The V end lost 4 bases, the J end lost 7 bases, and 16 bases lay between the germline ends. CDR1 SQVTM and CDR2 ANQGSEA come from the germline V gene. This CDR3 is built from 13 residues. The CDR3 coding sequence is TGCAGCGTTGCCCCGACAGAGCCCCGTGAAGCTTTCTTT. Its protein is CSVAPTEPREAFF. Supplemented by reference TRBV29-1 and TRBJ1-1, the full variable domain reads SAVISQKPSRDICQRGTSLTIQCQVDSQVTMMFWYRQQPGQSLTLIATANQGSEATYESGFVIDKFPISRPNLTFSTLTVSNMSPEDSSIYLCSVAPTEPREAFFGQGTRLTVV.

This clonotype showed up many times. V usage is TRBV2 and J usage is TRBJ2-4, with unresolved D. CDR1 is SNHLY and CDR2 is FYNNEI in the germline V gene. The germline V and J ends were trimmed by 4 bases and 1 base, with 8 bases remaining between them. There are 14 residues in the CDR3. The CDR3 protein is CASSAQNAKNIQYF. CDR3 coding DNA: TGTGCCAGCAGTGCGCAGAATGCCAAAAACATTCAGTACTTC.

The sample holds many counts of this clonotype. The chain employs TRBV29-1 and TRBJ1-2, with D perhaps matching TRBD1 (5 bases). CDR3 size: 13 residues. Trimming shortened V by 1 base and J by 8 bases, and 14 bases separated the two germline ends. Germline values: CDR1 SQVTM, CDR2 ANQGSEA. CDR3 sequence: CSVEVDSFQGYTF. DNA for the CDR3: TGCAGCGTTGAAGTCGACAGCTTCCAGGGCTACACCTTC.

There are many counts of this clonotype. The chain has TRBV28 and TRBJ2-3; the D gene is possibly TRBD1 (6 bases). The germline V gene has CDR1 MDHEN and CDR2 SYDVKM. V was cut by 5 bases and J by 1 base, with 7 bases left in between. CDR3 length: 13 amino acids. The CDR3 nucleotides are TGTGCCAGCAGTCGGACAGGCACAGATACGCAGTATTTT. Protein sequence: CASSRTGTDTQYF.

This clonotype was counted ten times or more. The chain employs TRBV5-8 and TRBJ2-3, with 9 positions matching TRBD2. J was trimmed by 4 bases and V by 4 bases; bases with no gene match: 7. This CDR3 contains 15 residues. In germline, CDR1 is SGHTS, CDR2 YDEGEE. The CDR3 DNA sequence: TGTGCCAGCAGCCCCCCGGGACTAGCCGCAGATACGCAGTATTTT. This gives the protein CASSPPGLAADTQYF.

The chain combines TRBV28 with TRBJ1-5, with D unresolved. The CDR3 loop spans 13 amino acids. Trimming stripped 5 bases from V and 0 bases from J, with 5 bases between. The germline V gene has CDR1 MDHEN and CDR2 SYDVKM. The DNA for the CDR3 is TGTGCCAGCAGTGTATATAGCAATCAGCCCCAGCATTTT. It specifies CASSVYSNQPQHF.

V and J are TRBV19 and TRBJ1-5, with a tentative D call TRBD1 (6 bases). V gave up 6 bases and J gave up 8 bases, with 14 bases separating them. The CDR3 is 13 residues long. The germline gives CDR1 LNHDA, CDR2 SQIVND (reference sequence). The CDR3 loop reads CASRSDRLKPQHF. The CDR3 DNA is TGTGCCAGTAGGAGCGACAGGCTCAAGCCCCAGCATTTT.

This clonotype was detected ten times or more. The chain recombines TRBV11-2 with TRBJ2-3; no firm D call. This CDR3 region has 13 residues. The germline V gene has CDR1 SGHAT and CDR2 FQNNGV. Trimming stripped 6 bases from V and 3 bases from J, with 10 bases between. This chain's CDR3 is CASRGYGTDTQYF. Here the CDR3 DNA reads TGTGCCAGCAGGGGTTATGGAACAGATACGCAGTATTTT. The full variable domain, in which reference TRBV11-2 and TRBJ2-3 provide the parts outside the CDR3, is EAGVAQSPRYKIIEKRQSVAFWCNPISGHATLYWYQQILGQGPKLLIQFQNNGVVDDSQLPKDRFSAERLKGVDSTLKIQPAKLEDSAVYLCASRGYGTDTQYFGPGTRLTVL.